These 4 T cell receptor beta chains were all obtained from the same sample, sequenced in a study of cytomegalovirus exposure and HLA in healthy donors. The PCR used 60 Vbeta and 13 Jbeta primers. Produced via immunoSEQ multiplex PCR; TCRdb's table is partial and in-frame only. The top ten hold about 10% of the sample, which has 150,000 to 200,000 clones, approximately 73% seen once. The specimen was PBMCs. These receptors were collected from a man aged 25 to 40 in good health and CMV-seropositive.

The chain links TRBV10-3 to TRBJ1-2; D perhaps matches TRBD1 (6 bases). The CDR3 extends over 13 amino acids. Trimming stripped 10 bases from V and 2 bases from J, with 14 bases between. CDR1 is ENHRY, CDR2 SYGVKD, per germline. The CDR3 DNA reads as TGTGCCACCCAAAGACAGGAAAACTATGGCTACACCTTC. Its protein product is CATQRQENYGYTF.

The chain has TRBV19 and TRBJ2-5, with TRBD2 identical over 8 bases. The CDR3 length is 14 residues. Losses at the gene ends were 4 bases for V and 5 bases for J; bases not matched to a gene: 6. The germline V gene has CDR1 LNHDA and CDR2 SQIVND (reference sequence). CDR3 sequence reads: CASSTGGGGETQYF. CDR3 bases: TGTGCCAGTAGTACCGGGGGGGGTGGGGAGACCCAGTACTTC.

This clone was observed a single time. The CDR3 DNA follows: TGTGCCAGCAGTGATCCCTTTCGGGCAGGGGCAACCTACGAGCAGTACTTC. Encoded protein: CASSDPFRAGATYEQYF. The J gene is TRBJ2-7, the V gene TRBV6-1; weak D call: TRBD1 (6 bases). The CDR3 has 17 residues. Germline V lookup: CDR1 MNHNS, CDR2 SASEGT. V was shortened by 3 bases and J by 2 bases, with 20 bases between the two germline ends.

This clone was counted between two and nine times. CDR3 amino acids: CASSQSGSPNNYNEQFF. The CDR3 nucleotides read TGTGCCAGCTCGCAGAGCGGGAGCCCAAATAACTACAATGAGCAGTTCTTC. The J gene is TRBJ2-1, the V gene TRBV18, with TRBD2 matching 8 bases. This CDR3 has 17 amino acids. Germline trimming cut 6 bases from V and 3 bases from J; bases unmatched to any gene: 13. CDR1 and CDR2 (germline): KGHSH, LQKENI.